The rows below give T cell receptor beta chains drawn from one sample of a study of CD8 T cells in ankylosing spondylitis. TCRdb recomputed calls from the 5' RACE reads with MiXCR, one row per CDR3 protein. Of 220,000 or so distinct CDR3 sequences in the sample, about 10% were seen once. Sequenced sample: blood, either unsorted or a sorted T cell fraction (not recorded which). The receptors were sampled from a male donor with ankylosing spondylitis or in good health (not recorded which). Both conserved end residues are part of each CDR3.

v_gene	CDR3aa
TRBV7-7	CASSRGTGGAYEQYF
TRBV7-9	CASSSTDRANYEQYF
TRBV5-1	CASSSSGRTGSYNEQFF
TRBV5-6	CASSFVSLANGDEQFF
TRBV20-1	CSAGVHTKGSYNEQFF
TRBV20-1	CSAPDGVTGELFF
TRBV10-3	CAISELGARTDTQYF
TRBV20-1	CSAISAGSDGYTF
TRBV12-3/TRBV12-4	CASSSQGPAYEQYF
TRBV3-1	CASSSDGSSGNTIYF
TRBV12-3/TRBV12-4	CASSFYSTGELFF
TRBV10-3	CAISESSGRGNEKLFF
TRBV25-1	CASSLNRGDEQYF
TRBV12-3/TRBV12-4	CASTNGPYEQYF
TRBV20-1	CSARSTGGIAKNIQYF
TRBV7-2	CASTADHSTDTQYF
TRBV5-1	CASSFMTDETQYF
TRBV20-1	CSARDRDEGLDYGYPF
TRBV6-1	CASRGQDSTGELFF
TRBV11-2	CASSLGGFTDTQYF
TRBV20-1	CTAREQYATNEKLFF
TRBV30	CGWGQGDGYTF
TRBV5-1	CASSRTGGDEQYF
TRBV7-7	CASSLEWGDGGNEQFF
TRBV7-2	CASTRSRQSTDTQYF
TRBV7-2	CASSPIADSYNEQFF
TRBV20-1	CSARDSGIDEQYF
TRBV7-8	CASSLVHTSSTDTQYF
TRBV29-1	CSVEDPGGTIAANYGYTF
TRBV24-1	CATGRQGSDEQYF
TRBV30	CAGHEGSGTDTQYF
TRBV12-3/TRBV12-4	CASSKTGISNQPQHF
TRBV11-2	CASSFGPLATEAFF
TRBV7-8	CASSPQSTVNTEAFF
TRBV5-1	CASSSGPGADTQYF
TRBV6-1	CASSRTSGGAIGYEQYF
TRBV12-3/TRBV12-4	CASSLTLRDEEKLFF
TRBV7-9	CASDSGNSGANVLTF
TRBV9	CASSHGDRGPDTEAFF
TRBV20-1	CSARAPTDRARGEQYF
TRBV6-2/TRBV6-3	CASSLGGPLLNQPQHF
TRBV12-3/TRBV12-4	CASSLGFEGSPLHF
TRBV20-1	CSARDGSPLHF
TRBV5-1	CATYDPRQGANTGELFF
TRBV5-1	CASSENLQGNEQFF
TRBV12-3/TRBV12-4	CASSLGTGGYETQYF
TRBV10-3	CAISVRDATDTQYF
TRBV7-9	CASSLNSQETQYF
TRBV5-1	CASSLERAGGTDTQYF
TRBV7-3	CASSSSQAGETDTQYF